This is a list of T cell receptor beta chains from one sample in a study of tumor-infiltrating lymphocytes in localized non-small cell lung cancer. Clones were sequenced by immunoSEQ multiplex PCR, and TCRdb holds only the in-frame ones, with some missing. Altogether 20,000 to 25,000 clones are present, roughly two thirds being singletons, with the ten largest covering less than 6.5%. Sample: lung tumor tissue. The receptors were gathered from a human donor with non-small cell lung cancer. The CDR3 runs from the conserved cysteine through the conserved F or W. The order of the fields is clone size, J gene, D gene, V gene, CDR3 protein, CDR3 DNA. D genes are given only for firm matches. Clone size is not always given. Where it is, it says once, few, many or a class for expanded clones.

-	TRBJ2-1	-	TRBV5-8	CASSRDSPSYNEQFF	TGTGCCAGCAGTCGGGACTCCCCCTCCTACAATGAGCAGTTCTTC
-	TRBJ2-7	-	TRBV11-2	CASSPNFYEQYF	TGTGCCAGCAGCCCTAACTTCTACGAGCAGTACTTC
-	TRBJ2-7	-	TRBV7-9	CASSLERVGNYEQYF	TGTGCCAGCAGCCTAGAGCGGGTGGGAAACTACGAGCAGTACTTC
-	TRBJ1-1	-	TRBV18	CASSPGREEAFF	TGTGCCAGCTCACCGGGGAGGGAAGAGGCTTTCTTT
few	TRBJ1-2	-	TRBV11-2	CASSRTTTYTGYTF	TGTGCCAGCAGCCGGACCACGACTTATACTGGCTACACCTTC
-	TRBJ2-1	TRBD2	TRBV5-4	CASSLEREGHNEQFF	TGTGCCAGCAGCTTGGAGCGGGAGGGCCACAATGAGCAGTTCTTC
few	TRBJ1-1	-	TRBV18	CASSPAVEIEAFF	TGTGCCAGCTCTCCGGCGGTGGAGATTGAAGCTTTCTTT
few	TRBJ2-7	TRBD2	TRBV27	CAQVGCGRYREQYF	TGTGCCCAGGTCGGATGCGGGAGGTATCGCGAGCAGTACTTC
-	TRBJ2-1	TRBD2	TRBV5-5	CASSLSRGRAGNEQFF	TGTGCCAGCAGCTTGAGTCGGGGGAGGGCCGGGAATGAGCAGTTCTTC
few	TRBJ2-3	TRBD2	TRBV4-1	CASSLSGDSDTQYF	TGCGCCAGCAGCCTTAGCGGGGACTCAGATACGCAGTATTTT
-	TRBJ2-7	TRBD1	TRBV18	CASSPGTGPSYEQYF	TGTGCCAGCTCCCCCGGGACAGGCCCTTCCTACGAGCAGTACTTC
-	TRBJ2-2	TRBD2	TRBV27	CASRRLAGGTGELFF	TGTGCCAGCAGACGACTAGCGGGAGGGACCGGGGAGCTGTTTTTT
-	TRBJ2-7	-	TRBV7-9	CASSIRSYEQYF	TGTGCCAGCAGCATCCGGAGTTACGAGCAGTACTTC
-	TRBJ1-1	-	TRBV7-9	CATQREGPTEAFF	TGTGCCACCCAAAGGGAGGGTCCCACTGAAGCTTTCTTT
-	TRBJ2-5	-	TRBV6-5	CASSFRGRQETQYF	TGTGCCAGCAGTTTCCGGGGCCGCCAAGAGACCCAGTACTTC